This TCR beta chain was recovered during a study of shared T cell receptors in the human thymus. Clones were sequenced by immunoSEQ multiplex PCR, and TCRdb holds only the in-frame ones, with some missing. The data show some 700,000 clones, 85% to 90% seen once. CDR3 size: 12 residues. V lost 5 bases to trimming and J lost 5 bases, with 7 bases between them. Per germline, CDR1 SEHNR and CDR2 FQNEAQ (reference sequence). The same data also contributed to another study, on human thymus T cells. From that second work: Donation came from healthy Finnish infants having corrective surgery for congenital heart defects. Thymic tissue was derived from resections collected during corrective heart surgery. What appeared biased in thymic and blood repertoires was the usage of V and J genes. Among unrelated individuals, related research reported thymic repertoires that overlapped highly.

The material sequenced was thymocytes. The sequence was collected from a boy less than two years old with a congenital heart defect. The chain links TRBV7-9 to TRBJ1-5, with D uncertain. The CDR3 region is CASSREYQPQHF. The CDR3 nucleotides are TGTGCCAGCAGCCGGGAATATCAGCCCCAGCATTTT.